The 14 T cell receptor beta chains presented below share a single source sample, sequenced in a study of T cells in Graves' hyperthyroidism and ophthalmopathy. Amplification of TCR beta CDR3 regions was performed using RNA transcripts as template. Carried out on the TCR CDR3, a first-round RT-PCR used the HTBI primer set. MiXCR was run by TCRdb on the multiplex PCR reads, yielding one entry per CDR3 protein. The top ten clones hold over 25% of a sample with 300,000 to 500,000 distinct CDR3 sequences, about 14% of them seen once. Sample: blood. These receptors were collected from a man in his fifties with Graves' ophthalmopathy.

A few counts support this clonotype. J is TRBJ1-5 and V is TRBV6-2 or TRBV6-3; 7 bases line up with TRBD1. The CDR3 length is 16 residues. V shed 2 bases and J 5 bases; nucleotides not matched to a gene: 9. Germline-derived CDR1 and CDR2 are MNHEY and SVGEGT. CDR3 bases: TGTGCCAGCAGTTACCCGATGGACAGGAATCATCAGCCCCAGCATTTT. Translated: CASSYPMDRNHQPQHF.

This clonotype came up many times. Written as DNA, the CDR3 is TGTGCCAGCAGTCCAGGCGGGCAGGGGGCGCGAGAGCAGTACTTC. Translated: CASSPGGQGAREQYF. V is TRBV28 and J is TRBJ2-7; 8 nucleotides match TRBD1. The CDR3 has 15 residues. The trim removed 5 bases at V and 7 bases at J, leaving 13 bases unmatched. CDR1 and CDR2 from the germline V gene are MDHEN and SYDVKM.

In this sample, this clonotype turned up a few times. The chain carries TRBV20-1 and TRBJ2-1; 8 nucleotides line up with TRBD1. Germline V CDR1 and CDR2: DFQATT, SNEGSKA (reference sequence). The V segment lost 5 bases and the J segment 3 bases; nucleotides outside the gene matches: 6. This CDR3 is built from 14 residues. The CDR3 nucleotides read TGCAGTGCTCTCCGGGACAGGTACTACAATGAGCAGTTCTTC. This translates into CSALRDRYYNEQFF.

This clonotype appeared a few times. V gene TRBV20-1 combines with J gene TRBJ2-1, with D maybe TRBD2 (5 bases). CDR1 and CDR2 (germline): DFQATT, SNEGSKA (reference sequence). V lost 1 base and J 10 bases, leaving 14 bases between the germline ends. This CDR3 contains 13 residues. The chain's CDR3 is CSARAIKGGEQFF. DNA of the CDR3: TGCAGTGCTAGAGCTATTAAAGGCGGGGAGCAGTTCTTC.

This clonotype occurred a few times. The rearrangement links TRBV6-1 to TRBJ2-1, with D perhaps matching TRBD2 (6 bases). With 2 bases removed from V and 10 bases from J, the gap between germline ends came to 12 bases. This CDR3 spans 13 amino acids. Per the germline V gene, CDR1 is MNHNS and CDR2 is SASEGT. The CDR3 sequence: CASSESRAGEQFF. DNA for the CDR3: TGTGCCAGCAGTGAATCCCGGGCGGGGGAGCAGTTCTTC.

The V gene is TRBV12-3 or TRBV12-4, the J gene TRBJ2-2; 7 nucleotides line up with TRBD2. V was clipped by 6 bases and J by 4 bases; unmatched bases: 5. The CDR3 has 14 residues. The DNA for the CDR3 is TGTGCCAGCAGCTGGGGGGGGGTCACCGGGGAGCTGTTTTTT. Its protein is CASSWGGVTGELFF.

V and J are TRBV19 and TRBJ1-5; D gene unclear. CDR1 is LNHDA and CDR2 is SQIVND in the germline V gene (reference sequence). The CDR3 sequence is 15 residues long. V lost 3 bases and J lost 6, with 15 bases in between. The CDR3 bases are TGTGCCAGTAGTATCTTACAGCCTTCCGCTCAGCCCCAGCATTTT. Protein product: CASSILQPSAQPQHF. Combining the CDR3 with reference TRBV19 and TRBJ1-5 gives the whole variable domain DGGITQSPKYLFRKEGQNVTLSCEQNLNHDAMYWYRQDPGQGLRLIYYSQIVNDFQKGDIAEGYSVSREKKESFPLTVTSAQKNPTAFYLCASSILQPSAQPQHFGDGTRLSIL.

This clonotype was picked up a small number of times. V and J are TRBV29-1 and TRBJ2-1; 7 bases fit TRBD2. This CDR3 has 22 amino acids. Per the germline V gene, CDR1 is SQVTM and CDR2 is ANQGSEA. V gave up 5 bases and J gave up 0 bases; unmatched junction bases: 28. As DNA, the CDR3 is TGCAGCGTTTTAACGCAGACGACTAGCCACACACTCTTTCTTAACTCCTACAATGAGCAGTTCTTC. As protein: CSVLTQTTSHTLFLNSYNEQFF.

This clonotype appeared many times. CDR3 bases: TGTGCCAGCAGAGGGTCCGGTGCCTACGAGCAGTACTTC. The encoded protein is CASRGSGAYEQYF. The chain employs TRBV28 and TRBJ2-7, with unresolved D. The CDR3 spans 13 residues. V lost 6 bases, J lost 2 bases, and 11 bases lay in between. CDR1 is MDHEN, CDR2 SYDVKM, per germline.

This clonotype was counted only a few times. One end of the junction is discordant with germline, which a read error may explain. This chain connects TRBV7-9 to TRBJ2-7; D is perhaps TRBD1 or TRBD2 (5 bases each). The CDR3 loop spans 12 amino acids. Germline V CDR1 and CDR2: SEHNR, FQNEAQ (reference sequence). The CDR3 bases are TGTGCCAGCAGCTTTTATCGGGACGAGCAGTGCTTC. This sequence encodes CASSFYRDEQCF.

Only a few counts were recorded for this clonotype. A much larger clone is a single base away; this may be a read error. The CDR3 region has the DNA TGTGCCAGCGGACCGATGAACACTGAAGCTTTCTTT. Amino acids: CASGPMNTEAFF. V gene TRBV6-1 combines with J gene TRBJ1-1; D is uncertain. Between the trimmed V and J ends, which lost 8 bases and 0 bases, there was a span of 7 bases. This CDR3 is built from 12 residues. CDR1 MNHNS and CDR2 SASEGT come from the germline V gene.

Many counts were recorded for this clonotype. The chain is built from TRBV19 and TRBJ2-7; 13 bases agree with TRBD2. Germline values: CDR1 LNHDA, CDR2 SQIVND (reference sequence). The J segment lost 2 bases and the V segment lost 5 bases, leaving 9 bases of the junction unmatched. This CDR3 has 17 residues. The CDR3 DNA follows: TGTGCCAGTAGTTCCCGGACTAGCGGGAGTCCAACCTACGAGCAGTACTTC. Protein product: CASSSRTSGSPTYEQYF.

This clonotype has a count of ten or more. The V call is TRBV20-1, the J call TRBJ2-1, with 8 bases lining up with TRBD2. V shed 1 base, J shed 10 bases, and the junction held 6 bases outside the gene matches. The V gene's germline CDR1 is DFQATT and CDR2 SNEGSKA (reference sequence). CDR3 size: 13 residues. CDR3 region: CSARGGRTQEQFF. The DNA of the CDR3 is TGCAGTGCTAGAGGCGGGAGGACTCAAGAGCAGTTCTTC.

The gene calls are TRBV30 and TRBJ1-1, with a possible D match to TRBD1 (5 bases). V lost 3 bases and J lost 11, with 19 bases in between. Germline V gene sequence: CDR1 GTSNPN, CDR2 SVGIG (reference sequence). This CDR3 has 13 amino acids. CDR3 region: CAWSRQIKMEAFF. CDR3 nucleotide sequence: TGTGCCTGGAGCCGACAGATCAAGATGGAGGCTTTCTTT.